The clone carrying this T cell receptor beta chain was counted between two and nine times. These data are taken from a study of sequential checkpoint blockade in melanoma. Study information: Each arm's sequence ended with maintenance nivolumab.

Assay: immunoSEQ multiplex PCR; the TCRdb copy retains only in-frame clones and omits some. The sample lists some 18,000 clones, 70% to 80% occurring once. The junction had 13 bases not matched to a gene; V was cut back by 4 bases and J by 0 bases. Germline V lookup: CDR1 SQVTM, CDR2 ANQGSEA. The CDR3 consists of 17 residues. Documented treatment: randomized to nivolumab then ipilimumab (arm A) or the reverse (arm B). This receptor was taken from a human donor with melanoma. This sequence joins TRBV29-1 and TRBJ2-7; 9 bases map to TRBD1. The specimen was CD8+ T cells sorted from blood (inferred from file names), collected from a patient given nivolumab and ipilimumab in sequence. In nucleotides, the CDR3 is TGCAGCGTTGTAGGACAGGGGCCGTTTCAAAGCTCCTACGAGCAGTACTTC. Its protein product is CSVVGQGPFQSSYEQYF.